The rows below give T cell receptor beta chains drawn from one sample of a study of monozygotic twins with cystic fibrosis. TCRdb keeps only in-frame clones here, not all; method: immunoSEQ multiplex PCR. The table has about 32,000 clones, more than 85% seen once. The sample comprised blood. Every receptor here comes from a girl aged 2-15 years with cystic fibrosis. Each CDR3 is given with its conserved first and last residue. The order of the fields is clone size, J gene, CDR3 length, V gene, D gene, CDR3 DNA, CDR3 protein. A D gene is named only where the DNA matches it firmly. Rows may omit the clone size; those that give it use once, few, many or a size class.

>NA|TRBJ1-1|15|TRBV5-1|NA
TGCGCCAGCAGCTTGGCAGGAAATGGGTTACCTGAAGCTTTCTTT
CASSLAGNGLPEAFF
>NA|TRBJ2-1|13|TRBV6-1|TRBD1
TGTGCCAGCATTCAGGGGGACCGCAATGAGCAGTTCTTC
CASIQGDRNEQFF
>NA|TRBJ2-3|16|TRBV7-2|TRBD2
TGTGCCAGCAGCGGAGCTCTAACGGGAGGGAAAGATACGCAGTATTTT
CASSGALTGGKDTQYF
>NA|TRBJ2-4|16|TRBV18|NA
TGTGCCAGCTCACCACTCCGGGAGCGACTCAAAAACATTCAGTACTTC
CASSPLRERLKNIQYF
>NA|TRBJ1-3|16|TRBV9|NA
TGTGCCAGCAGCGTAGACCAGGGGAGCTCTGGAAACACCATATATTTT
CASSVDQGSSGNTIYF
>NA|TRBJ1-1|12|TRBV7-2|NA
TGTGCCAGCAGCTTCATGAACACTGAAGCTTTCTTT
CASSFMNTEAFF
>NA|TRBJ2-7|16|TRBV7-8|TRBD2
TGTGCCAGCAGCCCCCAGGGGCTAGCGGGCCGCTACGAGCAGTACTTC
CASSPQGLAGRYEQYF
>NA|TRBJ1-1|15|TRBV7-8|TRBD1
TGTGCCAGCAGCATTACCGGGACAGCGAACACTGAAGCTTTCTTT
CASSITGTANTEAFF
>NA|TRBJ1-3|14|TRBV11-2|NA
TGTGCCAGCAGTTCACAGCTGACTGGAAACACCATATATTTT
CASSSQLTGNTIYF
>NA|TRBJ2-3|14|TRBV7-2|NA
TGTGCCAGCAGCTTAGCTAGGAGCACAGATACGCAGTATTTT
CASSLARSTDTQYF
>NA|TRBJ2-2|13|TRBV10-3|NA
TGTGCCACCGGGACCGCGGGGACCGGGGAGCTGTTTTTT
CATGTAGTGELFF
>once|TRBJ2-1|15|TRBV6-5|NA
TGTGCCAGCAGCCCTGCCTTCTGGGGAAGTGATGAGCAGTTCTTC
CASSPAFWGSDEQFF
>NA|TRBJ2-4|13|TRBV15|NA
TGTGCCACCAGTCAAGGACAGAAAAACATTCAGTACTTC
CATSQGQKNIQYF
>NA|TRBJ2-1|15|TRBV30|NA
TGTGCCTGGAGTTTACTAGGTAGGTCGTACAATGAGCAGTTCTTC
CAWSLLGRSYNEQFF
>NA|TRBJ1-1|14|TRBV6-5|NA
TGTGCCAGCAGTTTCCTGACAGGAGGGACTGAAGCTTTCTTT
CASSFLTGGTEAFF
>NA|TRBJ2-1|14|TRBV7-7|NA
TGTGCCAGCAGCTTAGAGAGGGGTGGCAATGAGCAGTTCTTC
CASSLERGGNEQFF
>NA|TRBJ1-6|16|TRBV5-1|TRBD1
TGCGCCAGCAGGCCCGAGACAGGGGCGCCTAATTCACCCCTCCACTTT
CASRPETGAPNSPLHF
>once|TRBJ2-1|13|TRBV30|NA
TGTGCCTGGAGGGCGACAACTTGGAATGAGCAGTTCTTC
CAWRATTWNEQFF
>NA|TRBJ2-2|16|TRBV5-1|NA
TGCGCCAGCAGCTTGGCGGCCATCGGGAACACCGGGGAGCTGTTTTTT
CASSLAAIGNTGELFF
>NA|TRBJ1-1|17|TRBV27|NA
TGTGCCAGCAGTTTAGTGGGGGCCCGCAACATTAACACTGAAGCTTTCTTT
CASSLVGARNINTEAFF
>NA|TRBJ2-3|16|TRBV6-5|TRBD1
TGTGCCAGCAGTTACGGAGACAGGGGTGGCACAGATACGCAGTATTTT
CASSYGDRGGTDTQYF
>NA|TRBJ1-2|15|TRBV28|TRBD1
TGTGCCAGCAGTACCCCGGACAGGGGAAGCTATGGCTACACCTTC
CASSTPDRGSYGYTF
>NA|TRBJ2-3|16|TRBV5-1|TRBD2
TGCGCCAGCAGCTTGGATTCGGGGGGGTTCACAGATACGCAGTATTTT
CASSLDSGGFTDTQYF
>NA|TRBJ1-1|12|TRBV29-1|TRBD1
TGCAGCGTTTCAGGGGGTTCCACTGAAGCTTTCTTT
CSVSGGSTEAFF
>NA|TRBJ2-5|14|TRBV7-6|NA
TGTGCCAGCAGCTTAGCCTCGGTCTTAGAGACCCAGTACTTC
CASSLASVLETQYF
>NA|TRBJ1-1|13|TRBV29-1|NA
TGCAGCGCCTGGAAGGTCATGAACACTGAAGCTTTCTTT
CSAWKVMNTEAFF